This TCR beta chain was identified during a study of T cell responses to AZD1222 COVID-19 vaccine. As to this clone: What it binds is unknown.

Some clones are missing from TCRdb's copy, which holds only in-frame ones; the method was immunoSEQ multiplex PCR. The sample has tens of thousands of clones; 80% are singletons. Study-wide results and caveats: In the spike-specific TCR repertoire, nearly half reportedly target unmutated variant regions. Vaccination with two AZD1222 doses was followed by a rise in Spike-specific TCR breadth and depth. Possibly, clonal diversity was underestimated; donors were largely white British and included more females. Spike was spanned by vaccine-associated CD4 TCRs, which were dominant at 160-218 and 743-854.

The source is an adult in good health. Sequences were derived from peripheral blood, sampled on day 0 of AZD1222 vaccination.

The CDR3 region is CASSMYSMGNQPQHF. CDR3 sequence (DNA): TGTGCCAGTAGTATGTATTCGATGGGCAATCAGCCCCAGCATTTT. The chain recombines TRBV19 with TRBJ1-5, with D uncertain. Deletions cut 3 bases from V and 2 bases from J, with 11 bases between. The CDR3 consists of 15 residues. Germline assignment: CDR1 LNHDA and CDR2 SQIVND (reference sequence).